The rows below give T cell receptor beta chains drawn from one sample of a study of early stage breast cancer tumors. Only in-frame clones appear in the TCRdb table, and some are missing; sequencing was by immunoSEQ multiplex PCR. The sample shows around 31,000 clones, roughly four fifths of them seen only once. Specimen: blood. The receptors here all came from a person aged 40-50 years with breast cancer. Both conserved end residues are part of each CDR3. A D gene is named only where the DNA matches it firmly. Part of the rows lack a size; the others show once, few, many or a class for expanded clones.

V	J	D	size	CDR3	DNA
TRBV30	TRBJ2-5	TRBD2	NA	CAWRAGVETQYF	TGTGCCTGGAGAGCGGGAGTCGAGACCCAGTACTTC
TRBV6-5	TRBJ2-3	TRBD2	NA	CASSPSGPIDTQYF	TGTGCCAGCAGCCCTAGCGGGCCGATAGATACGCAGTATTTT
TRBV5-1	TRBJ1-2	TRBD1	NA	CASSLAGQGEGYTF	TGCGCCAGCAGCTTGGCTGGACAGGGTGAGGGCTACACCTTC
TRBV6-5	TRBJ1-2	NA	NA	CASSYGGGTNGYTF	TGTGCCAGCAGTTACGGAGGGGGTACCAATGGCTACACCTTC
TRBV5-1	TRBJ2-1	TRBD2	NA	CASSLGTSLGEQFF	TGCGCCAGCAGCTTGGGGACTAGCCTCGGTGAGCAGTTCTTC
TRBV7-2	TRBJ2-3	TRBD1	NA	CASSNDRVATQYF	TGTGCCAGCAGCAACGACAGGGTGGCTACGCAGTATTTT
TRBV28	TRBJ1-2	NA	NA	CASRSTGSLGVNYGYTF	TGTGCCAGCAGGTCTACAGGCTCTCTGGGAGTTAACTATGGCTACACCTTC
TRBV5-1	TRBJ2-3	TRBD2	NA	CASSASGTSGRHRTQYF	TGCGCCAGCAGCGCGTCCGGGACTAGCGGGAGACATCGTACGCAGTATTTT
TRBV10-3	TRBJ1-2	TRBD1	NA	CAISEGQGDGYTF	TGTGCCATCAGTGAGGGACAGGGGGACGGCTACACCTTC
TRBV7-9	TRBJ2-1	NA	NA	CASSRGPNEQFF	TGTGCCAGCAGCCGGGGACCCAATGAGCAGTTCTTC
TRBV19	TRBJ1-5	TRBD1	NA	CASSARGRGGNQPQHF	TGTGCCAGTAGTGCCAGGGGGCGCGGGGGCAATCAGCCCCAGCATTTT
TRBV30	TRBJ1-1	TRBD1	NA	CVWNTGVYTEAFF	TGTGTCTGGAACACAGGGGTGTACACTGAAGCTTTCTTT
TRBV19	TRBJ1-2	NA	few	CASTPTGSSNYGYTF	TGTGCCAGTACCCCAACAGGGTCGTCTAACTATGGCTACACCTTC
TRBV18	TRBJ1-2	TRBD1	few	CASSPRGTGDGGYTF	TGTGCCAGCTCACCACGAGGGACAGGCGACGGAGGCTACACCTTC
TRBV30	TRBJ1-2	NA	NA	CAWIRPRGVFANYGYTF	TGTGCCTGGATTAGGCCCCGAGGGGTCTTCGCTAACTATGGCTACACCTTC
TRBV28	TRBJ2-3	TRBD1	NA	CASSSGTVGTDTQYF	TGTGCCAGCAGTTCCGGGACAGTAGGGACAGATACGCAGTATTTT
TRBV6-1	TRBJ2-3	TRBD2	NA	CASSDRAGEVDTQYF	TGTGCCAGCAGTGACCGAGCGGGAGAAGTAGATACGCAGTATTTT
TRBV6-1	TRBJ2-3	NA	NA	CASSEGREYTDTQYF	TGTGCCAGCAGTGAAGGCAGGGAGTACACAGATACGCAGTATTTT
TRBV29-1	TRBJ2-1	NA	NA	CSVVYGNEQFF	TGCAGCGTTGTATATGGGAATGAGCAGTTCTTC
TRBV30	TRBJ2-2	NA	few	CAWSGVGELFF	TGTGCCTGGAGTGGAGTCGGGGAGCTGTTTTTT
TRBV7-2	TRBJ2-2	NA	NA	CASFWGLTGELFF	TGTGCCAGCTTTTGGGGCCTCACCGGGGAGCTGTTTTTT
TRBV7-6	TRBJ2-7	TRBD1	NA	CASSASTGWSSYEQYF	TGTGCCAGCAGCGCCTCGACAGGGTGGAGCTCCTACGAGCAGTACTTC
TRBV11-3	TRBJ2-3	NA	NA	CASSLTVSTDYQDTQYF	TGTGCCAGCAGCTTAACCGTCTCGACCGACTACCAAGATACGCAGTATTTT
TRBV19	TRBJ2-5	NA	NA	CASSIGLGGKETQYF	TGTGCCAGTAGTATAGGGTTGGGGGGCAAAGAGACCCAGTACTTC
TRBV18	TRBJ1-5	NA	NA	CASSPDRTFGPQHF	TGTGCCAGCTCACCTGACAGGACTTTCGGGCCCCAGCATTTT
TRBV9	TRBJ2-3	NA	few	CASSVFADLTDTQYF	TGTGCCAGCAGCGTCTTCGCGGATCTTACAGATACGCAGTATTTT
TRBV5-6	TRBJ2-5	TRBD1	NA	CASSSADGTEETQYF	TGTGCCAGCAGCTCGGCCGACGGGACAGAAGAGACCCAGTACTTC
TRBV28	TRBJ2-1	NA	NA	CASSIGTAVWQFF	TGTGCCAGCAGTATCGGGACGGCGGTGTGGCAGTTCTTC
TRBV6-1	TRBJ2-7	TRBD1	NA	CASSEGTGVSYEQYF	TGTGCCAGCAGTGAAGGGACAGGGGTCTCCTACGAGCAGTACTTC
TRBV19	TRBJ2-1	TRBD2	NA	CATNAGGSYNEQFF	TGTGCCACCAACGCCGGGGGGTCCTACAATGAGCAGTTCTTC
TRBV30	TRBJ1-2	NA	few	CAWRAGVGGYTF	TGTGCCTGGAGGGCCGGGGTAGGTGGCTACACCTTC
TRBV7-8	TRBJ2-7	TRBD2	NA	CASSSVAGGPLGLEQYF	TGTGCCAGCAGCTCAGTAGCGGGAGGGCCTCTTGGTCTCGAGCAGTACTTC
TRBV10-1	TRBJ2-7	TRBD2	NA	CASSEGLAGDEQYF	TGCGCCAGCAGTGAGGGACTAGCGGGAGACGAGCAGTACTTC
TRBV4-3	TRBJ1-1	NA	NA	CASSHGGGPTEAFF	TGCGCCAGCAGCCATGGTGGGGGCCCCACTGAAGCTTTCTTT
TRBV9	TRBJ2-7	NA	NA	CASTMTGDSFEQYF	TGTGCCAGCACCATGACAGGCGACTCTTTCGAGCAGTACTTC
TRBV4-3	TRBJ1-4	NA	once	CASSRSGVLNEKLFF	TGCGCCAGCAGCCGGTCTGGAGTTTTAAATGAAAAACTGTTTTTT
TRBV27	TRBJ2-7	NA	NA	CASSPPGHRVPEQYF	TGTGCCAGCAGTCCGCCGGGACACAGGGTACCCGAGCAGTACTTC
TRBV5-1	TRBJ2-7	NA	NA	CASSLGTDLNYEQYF	TGCGCCAGCAGCTTGGGTACAGACTTAAACTACGAGCAGTACTTC
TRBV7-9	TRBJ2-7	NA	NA	CASSPTSTSYEQYF	TGTGCCAGCAGCCCGACCAGTACTTCCTACGAGCAGTACTTC
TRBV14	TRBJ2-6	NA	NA	CASSQGWYRVSGANVLTF	TGTGCCAGCAGCCAAGGGTGGTACAGGGTCTCTGGGGCCAACGTCCTGACTTTC
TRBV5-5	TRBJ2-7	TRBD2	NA	CASSLGGTRQIYEQYF	TGTGCCAGCAGCTTGGGTGGGACTAGGCAAATCTACGAGCAGTACTTC
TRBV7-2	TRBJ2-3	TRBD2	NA	CASSLATGRDTQYF	TGTGCCAGCAGCTTAGCTACCGGGAGGGATACGCAGTATTTT
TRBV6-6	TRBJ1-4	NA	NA	CASSSFGAENEKLFF	TGTGCCAGCAGCTCGTTTGGGGCCGAGAATGAAAAACTGTTTTTT
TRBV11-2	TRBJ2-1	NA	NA	CASSLDPGYEHEQFF	TGTGCCAGCAGCTTAGATCCGGGGTACGAACATGAGCAGTTCTTC
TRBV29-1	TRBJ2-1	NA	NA	CSVSRDYNEQFF	TGCAGCGTGAGTAGGGATTACAATGAGCAGTTCTTC
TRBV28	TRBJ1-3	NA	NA	CASSPTLMGNTIYF	TGTGCCAGCAGCCCTACCCTTATGGGAAACACCATATATTTT
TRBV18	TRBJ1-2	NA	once	CASSPSLDGYGYTF	TGTGCCAGCTCACCGAGTCTTGACGGCTATGGCTACACCTTC
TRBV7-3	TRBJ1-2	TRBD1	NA	CASSYQGADGYTF	TGTGCCAGCAGCTACCAGGGGGCAGATGGCTACACCTTC
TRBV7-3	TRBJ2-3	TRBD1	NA	CASSPQTGGSTDTQYF	TGTGCCAGCAGCCCCCAGACAGGGGGGTCCACAGATACGCAGTATTTT
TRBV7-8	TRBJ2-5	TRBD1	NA	CASSLGTGLETQYF	TGTGCCAGCAGCTTAGGGACAGGGCTTGAGACCCAGTACTTC
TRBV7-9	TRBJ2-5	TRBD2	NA	CASSLAGGRNRVLQETQYF	TGTGCCAGCAGCTTAGCGGGGGGGAGGAACAGAGTACTACAAGAGACCCAGTACTTC
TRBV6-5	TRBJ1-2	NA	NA	CASSYSITGSYGYTF	TGTGCCAGCAGTTACTCGATTACAGGTTCTTATGGCTACACCTTC
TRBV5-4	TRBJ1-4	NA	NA	CASSDTGRSNEKLFF	TGTGCCAGCAGCGACACAGGGCGGTCTAATGAAAAACTGTTTTTT
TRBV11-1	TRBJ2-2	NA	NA	CASSPRQTATGELFF	TGTGCCAGCAGCCCCCGACAGACCGCCACCGGGGAGCTGTTTTTT
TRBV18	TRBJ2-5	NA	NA	CASSPLGGGQETQYF	TGTGCCAGCTCACCACTGGGAGGAGGCCAAGAGACCCAGTACTTC